This T cell receptor beta chain was captured by sequencing in a study of blood T cell repertoires in COVID-19. Assay: immunoSEQ multiplex PCR; the TCRdb copy retains only in-frame clones and omits some. The top ten clones hold 4% to 5% of a sample with roughly 180,000 clones, around 88% of them seen once. V dropped 8 bases and J dropped 4 bases, with 14 bases sitting between them. The CDR3 contains 13 residues. Germline CDR1 and CDR2: MDHEN and SYDVKM. The chain carries TRBV28 and TRBJ1-2, with D possibly matching TRBD1 (6 bases). The sequenced sample was peripheral blood. The receptor was isolated from a woman in her twenties or thirties with acute or convalescent COVID-19. The CDR3 sequence is CASLYREGYGYTF. DNA for the CDR3: TGTGCCAGCTTGTACAGGGAGGGCTATGGCTACACCTTC.